Following are 24 T cell receptor beta chains from one sample sequenced in a study of CD8+CD57+ T cells in acquired aplastic anemia. TCR beta VDJ and CDR3 were profiled, and genomic DNA was the template. MiXCR was run by TCRdb on the reads, yielding one entry per CDR3 protein. The table lists around 180,000 distinct CDR3 sequences, around 48% of them singletons, with 1.8% in the top ten. Selection for sequencing was limited to patients who had shown CD8+CD57+ cell expansion by flow cytometry. The sample taken for sequencing was sorted CD4+, CD8+, or CD8+CD57+ T cells (not recorded which) from PBMCs. The receptors derive from a human donor with aplastic anemia.

The sample holds many counts of this clonotype. The chain employs TRBV7-8 and TRBJ1-1; D gene unclear. CDR1 is SGHVS and CDR2 is FQNEAQ in the germline V gene. The V end was cut by 10 bases, the J end by 4 bases, with 10 bases between. The CDR3 has 11 amino acids. Here the CDR3 reads CATLRGTEAFF. DNA for the CDR3: TGTGCCACCCTACGGGGCACTGAAGCTTTCTTT.

As regards this clonotype: Its ends do not fully match the called genes, so a read error is possible. The V call is TRBV10-3, the J call TRBJ1-1; D is perhaps TRBD1 (5 bases). Germline assignment: CDR1 ENHRY and CDR2 SYGVKD. The CDR3 totals 11 residues. The CDR3 region has the DNA TGTTCCATCTACGAATGGGGGGAAGCTTTCTTT. Translation gives CSIYEWGEAFF.

The table lists this clonotype with a few counts. This chain joins TRBV2 and TRBJ2-2; D is perhaps TRBD1 (5 bases). Trimming removed 7 bases at V and 8 bases at J, with 14 bases between. The CDR3 totals 13 residues. Looked up from germline, CDR1 is SNHLY and CDR2 is FYNNEI. CDR3 nucleotides: TGTGCCAGCACCACCATAGACAGAGGGGAGCTGTTTTTT. Its translation is CASTTIDRGELFF.

The gene calls are TRBV20-1 and TRBJ1-2, with no clear D. The CDR3 runs to 12 residues. CDR1 is DFQATT and CDR2 is SNEGSKA in the germline V gene (reference sequence). Trimming removed 6 bases from V and 2 bases from J, with 10 bases in between. The CDR3 bases are TGCAGTGCCCCACACCCAAACTATGGCTACACCTTC. Residues: CSAPHPNYGYTF.

In its sample, this clonotype was seen a few times. The chain links TRBV20-1 to TRBJ2-3; no clear D gene. There are 10 residues in the CDR3. Per the germline V gene, CDR1 is DFQATT and CDR2 is SNEGSKA (reference sequence). Trimming pared 6 bases from V and 10 bases from J, leaving 11 bases between. The DNA for the CDR3 is TGCAGTGCCATCTCGGGTTCGCAGTATTTT. Translated, it gives CSAISGSQYF.

This clonotype turned up a few times. The chain carries TRBV20-1 and TRBJ2-7; the D gene is possibly TRBD1 (6 bases). The CDR3 has 13 residues. Germline V CDR1 and CDR2: DFQATT, SNEGSKA (reference sequence). Trimming removed 5 bases from V and 3 bases from J, with 14 bases in between. CDR3 DNA: TGCAGTGCTTACCGGGACACTAACTACGAGCAGTACTTC. It encodes CSAYRDTNYEQYF.

The V gene is TRBV10-1, the J gene TRBJ2-2; weak D call: TRBD1 (6 bases). The germline CDR1 and CDR2 sequences are WNHNN and SYGVQD (reference sequence). Trimming cost V 1 base and J 0 bases, with 9 bases left between them. CDR3 length: 16 residues. The CDR3 DNA reads as TGCGCCAGCAGTGAGTTCGGGACAACGAACACCGGGGAGCTGTTTTTT. Translation: CASSEFGTTNTGELFF.

V gene TRBV28 combines with J gene TRBJ2-7; tentatively, D is TRBD1 (6 bases). Germline CDR1 is MDHEN and CDR2 is SYDVKM. V lost 1 base and J 4 bases, leaving 11 bases between the germline ends. The CDR3 sequence is 14 residues long. CDR3 bases: TGTGCCAGCAGTTTATACAGGGCCCTTTACGAGCAGTACTTC. Amino acid sequence: CASSLYRALYEQYF.

This chain joins TRBV7-7 and TRBJ1-6; D is unclear. V shed 2 bases and J shed 12 bases, with 8 bases lying between them. Germline loops: CDR1 SSHAT, CDR2 FNYEAQ (reference sequence). The CDR3 totals 12 residues. The DNA of the CDR3 is TGTGCCAGCAGCTTAAGTCCTCAACCCCTCCACTTT. Protein: CASSLSPQPLHF.

The rearrangement joins TRBV2 to TRBJ1-2, with a tentative D call TRBD1 (5 bases). This CDR3 comprises 15 residues. Germline V gene data show CDR1 as SNHLY and CDR2 as FYNNEI. The V and J ends lost 6 bases and 0 bases respectively, with 14 bases between them. CDR3 nucleotide sequence: TGTGCCAGCAGCCGGACACTTAACCCTAACTATGGCTACACCTTC. It codes for CASSRTLNPNYGYTF.

This clonotype was detected a few times. The V and J genes are TRBV29-1 and TRBJ1-2, with a tentative D call TRBD1 (5 bases). V dropped 3 bases and J dropped 1 base, with 12 bases sitting between them. Germline CDR1 and CDR2: SQVTM and ANQGSEA. This CDR3 has 14 amino acids. The CDR3 DNA reads as TGCAGCGTTGACGACAGCGCTGTTAACTATGGCTACACCTTC. Protein sequence: CSVDDSAVNYGYTF. The full variable domain, its missing parts supplied by reference TRBV29-1 and TRBJ1-2, is SAVISQKPSRDICQRGTSLTIQCQVDSQVTMMFWYRQQPGQSLTLIATANQGSEATYESGFVIDKFPISRPNLTFSTLTVSNMSPEDSSIYLCSVDDSAVNYGYTFGSGTRLTVV.

Remarks on this clonotype: One end of the junction fails to match germline, which may point to a read error. The V call is TRBV24-1, the J call TRBJ2-5, with 9 bases matching TRBD2. Germline assignment: CDR1 KGHDR and CDR2 SFDVKD. The CDR3 is made up of 15 amino acids. As DNA, the CDR3 is TGTGCCAGCAGTGCCGGGACTAGCTCCCCCAATGAGCAGTACTTC. Translated: CASSAGTSSPNEQYF.

The genes are TRBV19 and TRBJ1-1; the match to TRBD1 covers 8 bases. CDR3 size: 15 residues. Germline CDR1 is LNHDA and CDR2 is SQIVND (reference sequence). J lost 0 bases, V lost 3 bases, and 3 bases had no gene match. CDR3 region: CASSIRQGLNTEAFF. The DNA of the CDR3 is TGTGCCAGTAGTATCCGACAGGGGCTGAACACTGAAGCTTTCTTT. Using reference TRBV19 and TRBJ1-1 for the parts outside the CDR3, the full variable domain is DGGITQSPKYLFRKEGQNVTLSCEQNLNHDAMYWYRQDPGQGLRLIYYSQIVNDFQKGDIAEGYSVSREKKESFPLTVTSAQKNPTAFYLCASSIRQGLNTEAFFGQGTRLTVV.

In this sample, this clonotype turned up a few times. This chain links TRBV10-3 with TRBJ1-1, with 8 bases matching TRBD1. The germline gives CDR1 ENHRY, CDR2 SYGVKD. Trimming cost V 3 bases and J 5 bases; bases outside gene matches: 8. This CDR3 region has 15 residues. CDR3 in amino acids: CAISESGTGSTEAFF. The CDR3 DNA sequence: TGTGCCATCAGTGAATCCGGGACAGGCTCAACTGAAGCTTTCTTT.

V gene TRBV7-8 combines with J gene TRBJ1-6; possible D gene TRBD1, 6 bases. The length of the CDR3 is 15 residues. Trimming stripped 5 bases from V and 4 bases from J, with 12 bases between. The germline gives CDR1 SGHVS, CDR2 FQNEAQ. CDR3 sequence: CASSPAGAYNSPLHF. The CDR3 DNA reads TGTGCCAGCAGCCCCGCGGGGGCTTATAATTCACCCCTCCACTTT. The whole variable domain, filled in from reference TRBV7-8 and TRBJ1-6, reads GAGVSQSPRYKVAKRGQDVALRCDPISGHVSLFWYQQALGQGPEFLTYFQNEAQLDKSGLPSDRFFAERPEGSVSTLKIQRTQQEDSAVYLCASSPAGAYNSPLHFGNGTRLTVT.

This clonotype has at least ten counts. The chain combines TRBV20-1 with TRBJ2-5, with 10 bases aligning to TRBD1. The germline gives CDR1 DFQATT, CDR2 SNEGSKA (reference sequence). The CDR3 is made up of 17 amino acids. Unmatched junction bases numbered 12, after V lost 0 bases and J lost 5 bases. CDR3 region: CSARELNPGQGIETQYF. The CDR3, as DNA: TGCAGTGCTAGAGAACTAAACCCGGGACAGGGGATTGAGACCCAGTACTTC.

This rearrangement joins TRBV19 to TRBJ1-2; no reliable D call. The CDR3 extends over 14 amino acids. CDR1 is LNHDA, CDR2 SQIVND, per germline (reference sequence). Trimming stripped 2 bases from V and 4 bases from J, with 11 bases between. CDR3 coding DNA: TGTGCCAGTAGTATAAGTTCCGGCGGCTATGGCTACACCTTC. It encodes CASSISSGGYGYTF.

In this sample, this clonotype turned up a few times. V is TRBV28 and J is TRBJ1-1; D is undetermined. This CDR3 spans 12 amino acids. The V end lost 7 bases, the J end lost 9 bases, and 15 bases lay between the germline ends. The germline gives CDR1 MDHEN, CDR2 SYDVKM. CDR3 nucleotide sequence: TGTGCCAGCATCAACGACGGAAGGAAAGCTTTCTTT. Protein sequence: CASINDGRKAFF.

This chain joins TRBV29-1 and TRBJ1-2; TRBD1 matches at 7 bases. The CDR3 is 13 residues long. V lost 6 bases to trimming and J lost 0 bases; unmatched junction nucleotides: 4. Germline assignment: CDR1 SQVTM and CDR2 ANQGSEA. The CDR3 region has the DNA TGCAGCGTCACAGGGGCCGCTAACTATGGCTACACCTTC. It is translated as CSVTGAANYGYTF.

The CDR3 reads CASSSRPSTDTQYF. Here the CDR3 DNA reads TGTGCCAGCAGCTCCCGACCTAGCACAGATACGCAGTATTTT. This chain connects TRBV7-2 to TRBJ2-3; D unresolved. The germline V and J ends were trimmed by 4 bases and 0 bases, with 8 bases remaining between them. CDR1 is SGHTA, CDR2 FQGNSA, per germline. This CDR3 has 14 residues.

This chain uses TRBV19 with TRBJ1-1, with a weak D call TRBD1 (5 bases). V lost 9 bases and J 1 base, leaving 15 bases between the germline ends. Per germline, CDR1 LNHDA and CDR2 SQIVND (reference sequence). This CDR3 region has 14 residues. The CDR3 region has the DNA TGTGCCAGCAGAAGGACACCCGGGAACACTGAAGCTTTCTTT. Its protein product is CASRRTPGNTEAFF.

The chain combines TRBV7-2 with TRBJ2-5; D uncertain. V was shortened by 1 base and J by 5 bases, with 8 bases between the two germline ends. The CDR3 runs to 13 residues. Looked up from germline, CDR1 is SGHTA and CDR2 is FQGNSA. The CDR3 loop is CASSLEGLETQYF. In DNA form, the CDR3 reads TGTGCCAGCAGCTTAGAGGGCCTCGAGACCCAGTACTTC.

There are a few counts of this clonotype. The gene calls are TRBV5-5 and TRBJ1-1; tentatively, D is TRBD1 (6 bases). CDR1 is SGHKS, CDR2 YYEKEE, per germline (reference sequence). CDR3 length: 14 residues. Trimming pared 0 bases from V and 1 base from J, leaving 7 bases between. The CDR3 DNA is TGTGCCAGCAGCTTGGGGGACACGAACACTGAAGCTTTCTTT. Translation gives CASSLGDTNTEAFF. Combining the CDR3 with reference TRBV5-5 and TRBJ1-1 gives the whole variable domain DAGVTQSPTHLIKTRGQQVTLRCSPISGHKSVSWYQQVLGQGPQFIFQYYEKEERGRGNFPDRFSARQFPNYSSELNVNALLLGDSALYLCASSLGDTNTEAFFGQGTRLTVV.

This clonotype was seen repeatedly, ten times or more. The chain couples TRBV19 to TRBJ2-1, with TRBD2 matching over 13 bases. CDR3 length: 18 amino acids. The germline V gene encodes CDR1 LNHDA and CDR2 SQIVND (reference sequence). V lost 5 bases and J lost 6; bases outside the gene matches: 13. DNA of the CDR3: TGTGCCAGTAGTCCGGACCCACCGGGACTAGCGGGAAGCAATGAGCAGTTCTTC. Protein sequence: CASSPDPPGLAGSNEQFF.